These 30 T cell receptor beta chains came from one sample sequenced in a study of blood T cells in healthy people across ages. A second PCR, run for about 7 to 11 cycles, used a sample-barcoded 5' primer plus a J-beta primer mix. TCRdb re-called the 5' RACE reads with MiXCR, one entry per CDR3 protein. The repertoire has roughly 1.9 million distinct CDR3 sequences, about 39% of them found once; the top ten carry roughly 23%. The sequenced material came from blood. All receptors come from a human donor in good health.

This clonotype appeared a few times. V gene TRBV20-1 combines with J gene TRBJ2-7; D is ambiguous. V was shortened by 8 bases and J by 9 bases, with 23 bases between the two germline ends. The CDR3 sequence is 13 residues long. Germline CDR1 is DFQATT and CDR2 is SNEGSKA (reference sequence). CDR3 sequence: CSPYTPQGNGQYF. In DNA form, the CDR3 reads TGCAGTCCGTACACACCCCAAGGGAATGGGCAGTACTTC.

The chain uses TRBV7-9 and TRBJ1-2, with 7 bases aligning to TRBD1. Germline V gene data show CDR1 as SEHNR and CDR2 as FQNEAQ (reference sequence). Trimming took 2 bases from V and 3 from J; bases not matched to a gene: 9. CDR3 length: 16 amino acids. The CDR3 loop is CASSLSQMRGHYGYTF. The CDR3 region has the DNA TGTGCCAGCAGCTTAAGTCAGATGAGGGGGCACTATGGCTACACCTTC.

The chain joins TRBV7-3 to TRBJ2-7; TRBD1 agrees at 8 bases. The germline V gene has CDR1 SGHTA and CDR2 FQGTGA. V was clipped by 5 bases and J by 3 bases; unmatched bases: 6. The CDR3 spans 14 residues. DNA for the CDR3: TGTGCCAGCAGCATTAAAGGACAGGGCTACGAGCAGTACTTC. Its protein product is CASSIKGQGYEQYF.

The chain recombines TRBV6-2 or TRBV6-3 with TRBJ1-2; maybe TRBD1 (5 bases). The V gene lost 2 bases and the J gene lost 0 bases, with 7 bases spanning the gap. The length of the CDR3 is 14 residues. Germline V gene data show CDR1 as MNHEY and CDR2 as SVGEGT. CDR3 nucleotides: TGTGCCAGCAGTTACCCGGGACCTAACTATGGCTACACCTTC. Protein sequence: CASSYPGPNYGYTF.

The V and J genes are TRBV6-4 and TRBJ2-1, with D possibly matching TRBD1 (6 bases). The CDR3 has 16 residues. Germline loops: CDR1 MRHNA, CDR2 SNTAGT. Trimming pared 6 bases from V and 6 bases from J, leaving 21 bases between. The CDR3 loop is CASSASGQLVGNEQFF. In nucleotides, the CDR3 is TGTGCCAGCAGCGCCTCAGGACAGCTCGTTGGCAATGAGCAGTTCTTC.

This clonotype occurred a few times. J is TRBJ2-3 and V is TRBV7-6; D is perhaps TRBD1 (7 bases). The CDR3 contains 16 residues. Germline lookup yields CDR1 SGHVS and CDR2 FNYEAQ. V was cut by 1 base and J by 3 bases, with 14 bases left in between. In DNA form, the CDR3 reads TGTGCCAGCAGCTTAGACAGGGGCGGGGTGACAGATACGCAGTATTTT. Translation: CASSLDRGGVTDTQYF.

This sequence joins TRBV7-2 and TRBJ2-3; unclear D gene. Trimming took 5 bases from V and 1 from J, leaving 13 bases between them. The CDR3 has 15 amino acids. Germline CDR1 reads SGHTA; CDR2 reads FQGNSA. The CDR3 sequence: CASSPYFGGTDTQYF. The CDR3 coding sequence is TGTGCCAGCAGCCCGTACTTTGGCGGCACAGATACGCAGTATTTT.

This clonotype has only a few counts. The chain uses TRBV7-9 and TRBJ1-4; no definite D call. Trimming left V 5 bases short and J 4 bases short, with 8 bases between. This CDR3 spans 13 amino acids. The germline gives CDR1 SEHNR, CDR2 FQNEAQ (reference sequence). The CDR3 reads CASSRQDNEKLFF. The CDR3 bases are TGTGCCAGCAGCCGACAAGATAATGAAAAACTGTTTTTT.

The chain has TRBV29-1 and TRBJ1-1; TRBD1 matches 7 bases. From germline, CDR1 is SQVTM and CDR2 ANQGSEA. This CDR3 is 13 amino acids long. With 4 bases clipped from V and 4 bases from J, the junction kept 6 bases outside the gene matches. The CDR3 here is CSVAPTGSTEAFF. The CDR3 DNA sequence: TGCAGCGTTGCCCCGACAGGGTCCACTGAAGCTTTCTTT.

The V gene is TRBV4-2, the J gene TRBJ2-2; D is unclear. The germline gives CDR1 LGHNA, CDR2 YNFKEQ. The CDR3 extends over 15 amino acids. V lost 4 bases and J 1 base, leaving 10 bases between the germline ends. In nucleotides, the CDR3 is TGTGCCAGCAGCCGTCCTCGCAAGAACACCGGGGAGCTGTTTTTT. Amino acids: CASSRPRKNTGELFF.

The CDR3 spells CASKQSSGAYEQYF. The CDR3 DNA is TGCGCCAGTAAGCAGAGTTCAGGGGCCTACGAGCAGTACTTC. This sequence joins TRBV4-1 and TRBJ2-7; perhaps TRBD1 as D (6 bases). Germline V gene lookup returns CDR1 MGHRA and CDR2 YSYEKL. The CDR3 is 14 residues long. V dropped 9 bases and J dropped 2 bases, with 17 bases sitting between them.

The chain is built from TRBV3-1 and TRBJ2-5; TRBD1 matches at 7 bases. The junction had 13 bases not matched to a gene; V was cut back by 4 bases and J by 11 bases. The CDR3 has 14 amino acids. The V gene's germline CDR1 is LGHDT and CDR2 YNNKEL (reference sequence). CDR3 in DNA: TGTGCCAGCAGCCCTCGGACAGGACTCAATGAGCAGTACTTC. It encodes CASSPRTGLNEQYF.

This clonotype appeared a few times. The rearrangement uses TRBV20-1 and TRBJ2-3; D assignment may be TRBD1 or TRBD2 (5 bases each). The V gene lost 1 base and the J gene lost 7 bases, with 21 bases spanning the gap. The germline CDR1 and CDR2 sequences are DFQATT and SNEGSKA (reference sequence). CDR3 length: 16 residues. The CDR3: CSARGYTVGDGNTQYF. As DNA, the CDR3 is TGCAGTGCTAGAGGATACACGGTGGGGGACGGGAATACGCAGTATTTT.

This chain links TRBV24-1 with TRBJ2-6, with a weak D call TRBD2 (5 bases). V was clipped by 7 bases and J by 0 bases, with 9 bases between them. CDR3 length equals 15 residues. Germline V gives CDR1 KGHDR, CDR2 SFDVKD. CDR3 residues: CATRGESSGANVLTF. CDR3 coding DNA: TGTGCCACCAGGGGAGAGAGCTCTGGGGCCAACGTCCTGACTTTC.

This clonotype has a handful of counts. The chain has TRBV29-1 and TRBJ1-1, with D possibly TRBD1 on 6 matching bases. The V and J ends lost 7 bases and 6 bases respectively, with 15 bases between them. Germline assignment: CDR1 SQVTM and CDR2 ANQGSEA. The CDR3 runs to 12 residues. The chain's CDR3 is CSGHAKGAEAFF. CDR3 sequence (DNA): TGCAGCGGCCATGCCAAGGGGGCTGAAGCTTTCTTT.

The rearrangement links TRBV11-2 to TRBJ2-7; 8 positions agree with TRBD1. V gave up 0 bases and J gave up 2 bases; unmatched junction bases: 3. The V gene's germline CDR1 is SGHAT and CDR2 FQNNGV. The CDR3 has 15 residues. For the CDR3, the DNA is TGTGCCAGCAGCTTAGAGGACAGGGCAACCTACGAGCAGTACTTC. It yields the protein CASSLEDRATYEQYF.

The rearrangement links TRBV7-8 to TRBJ2-1, with 8 bases matching TRBD2. The germline V gene has CDR1 SGHVS and CDR2 FQNEAQ. The ends lost 2 bases at V and 7 bases at J; junction bases unmatched: 13. CDR3 size: 17 residues. CDR3 residues: CASSLKARGAPKNEQFF. The CDR3 DNA is TGTGCCAGCAGCTTAAAGGCGCGGGGGGCCCCTAAGAATGAGCAGTTCTTC.

The chain carries TRBV4-3 and TRBJ2-1; D gene ambiguous. The germline CDR1 and CDR2 sequences are LGHNA and YSLEER. The CDR3 runs to 17 residues. Trimming removed 0 bases at V and 0 bases at J, with 12 bases between. The CDR3 coding sequence is TGCGCCAGCAGCCAAGAATTTCTTGGATTCTCCTACAATGAGCAGTTCTTC. Protein sequence: CASSQEFLGFSYNEQFF.

This clonotype came up a few times. The rearrangement uses TRBV6-2 or TRBV6-3 and TRBJ2-5; perhaps TRBD2 as D (6 bases). Germline V gene sequence: CDR1 MNHEY, CDR2 SVGEGT. The CDR3 consists of 19 residues. V was shortened by 0 bases and J by 4 bases, with 24 bases between the two germline ends. CDR3 in DNA: TGTGCCAGCAGTTACTCGGGACTTGGGGCAGGGTTAGCTCTAGAGACCCAGTACTTC. It is translated as CASSYSGLGAGLALETQYF.

The chain employs TRBV4-3 and TRBJ1-2; D remains ambiguous. The germline V gene has CDR1 LGHNA and CDR2 YSLEER. Trimming took off 2 bases at V and 8 bases at J, with 9 bases between the two ends. The CDR3 is made up of 12 amino acids. DNA for the CDR3: TGCGCCAGCAGCCAACCCGGGAGGGGCTACACCTTC. Translation: CASSQPGRGYTF.

This clonotype has just one count. The chain has TRBV3-1 and TRBJ2-1; TRBD2 matches at 7 bases. This CDR3 has 14 residues. Germline V gene lookup returns CDR1 LGHDT and CDR2 YNNKEL (reference sequence). Trimming removed 5 bases from V and 7 bases from J; junction bases left unmatched: 8. CDR3 coding DNA: TGTGCCAGCAGCTCGGGGAGGGTAGGGAATGAGCAGTTCTTC. It encodes CASSSGRVGNEQFF.

This clonotype appeared a few times. This chain uses TRBV7-9 with TRBJ2-1; either TRBD1 or TRBD2 may supply D (5 bases each). Trimming stripped 0 bases from V and 7 bases from J, with 10 bases between. This CDR3 has 14 amino acids. CDR1 and CDR2 (germline): SEHNR, FQNEAQ (reference sequence). The CDR3 DNA reads as TGTGCCAGCAGCTTAGCGCGGGCAGGGAATGAGCAGTTCTTC. Amino acids: CASSLARAGNEQFF.

The CDR3 DNA is TGTGCCAGCAGCGCGGGCGGGGGAGCTTACAATGAGCAGTTCTTC. Its protein is CASSAGGGAYNEQFF. This sequence joins TRBV9 and TRBJ2-1; 7 nucleotides line up with TRBD2. The CDR3 has 15 residues. V lost 3 bases, J lost 4 bases, and 7 bases stayed unmatched. The germline V gene has CDR1 SGDLS and CDR2 YYNGEE.

This chain uses TRBV9 with TRBJ1-1; D gene uncertain. In germline, CDR1 is SGDLS, CDR2 YYNGEE. The V gene lost 0 bases and the J gene lost 4 bases, with 16 bases spanning the gap. CDR3 length: 16 residues. The CDR3 DNA sequence: TGTGCCAGCAGCGTAGGTCTATGGTTTGATCCCACTGAAGCTTTCTTT. Amino acid sequence: CASSVGLWFDPTEAFF.

This chain links TRBV29-1 with TRBJ2-3, with D hard to call. The V and J ends lost 7 bases and 7 bases respectively, with 18 bases between them. The CDR3 totals 13 residues. Germline V CDR1 and CDR2: SQVTM, ANQGSEA. CDR3 protein: CSALAALLYTQYF. In DNA, the CDR3 is TGCAGCGCCCTTGCCGCCCTCTTATATACGCAGTATTTT.

The chain employs TRBV12-3 or TRBV12-4 and TRBJ1-5; D may be TRBD1 (6 bases). This CDR3 has 13 amino acids. The V gene lost 8 bases and the J gene lost 7 bases, with 15 bases spanning the gap. CDR3 nucleotides: TGTGCCAGCGGTGGGGGGCGAGGACAGCCCCAGCATTTT. Its protein product is CASGGGRGQPQHF.

This clonotype was seen a few times. The chain recombines TRBV27 with TRBJ1-1; 9 bases are a match to TRBD1. There are 17 residues in the CDR3. Germline loops: CDR1 MNHEY, CDR2 SMNVEV (reference sequence). Trimming at V came to 5 bases and at J to 4 bases, leaving 14 bases not matched to a gene. The CDR3 is CASSGKPGQGRGTEAFF. CDR3 DNA sequence: TGTGCCAGCAGTGGCAAACCGGGACAGGGCAGGGGCACTGAAGCTTTCTTT.

Regarding this clonotype: Possible read error: a much larger clone is one base away. V is TRBV29-1 and J is TRBJ2-4, with a possible D match to TRBD2 (7 bases). The J call may be faulty, since TRBJ2-7 better matches the DNA end. This CDR3 spans 13 amino acids. CDR1 and CDR2 from the germline V gene are SQVTM and ANQGSEA. The CDR3 DNA reads as TGCAGCGTTGCCGCCAGGGGAGGGGACGAGCAGTACTTC. This gives the protein CSVAARGGDEQYF.

On this clonotype: The conserved phenylalanine or tryptophan is not found at the CDR3 terminus, so this likely reflects a read error. The chain couples TRBV7-9 to TRBJ2-5, with TRBD2 matching over 7 bases. Germline V gene sequence: CDR1 SEHNR, CDR2 FQNEAQ (reference sequence). The CDR3 has 13 residues. Trimming cost V 2 bases and J 11 bases; bases outside gene matches: 8. The CDR3 nucleotides read TGTGCCAGCAGCTTACCACTAGCGCCTGAGCAGTACTGC. It is translated as CASSLPLAPEQYC.

This clonotype was seen a handful of times. The V and J genes are TRBV12-3 or TRBV12-4 and TRBJ1-1; possibly TRBD1 for D (6 bases). The CDR3 is 16 amino acids. The V and J ends lost 6 bases and 4 bases respectively, with 21 bases between them. The CDR3 protein is CASRTEGGGQRTEAFF. CDR3 bases: TGTGCCAGCAGGACCGAAGGAGGAGGACAGCGCACTGAAGCTTTCTTT.